The following is a TCR beta chain sequence with its context. The antigen is not known. The sample contains more than one DNA sequence encoding this CDR3. Deep level was the assay's run setting. TCRdb's table, derived via immunoSEQ multiplex PCR, lists solely in-frame clones and lacks some. This table holds 2 million to 2.5 million clones, around 95% found once. This specimen comes from a study of shared clonotypes between healthy human individuals. CDR1 and CDR2 from the germline V gene are ENHRY and SYGVKD. The CDR3 length is 12 residues. V gave up 0 bases and J gave up 4 bases, with 3 bases separating them. Regarding the study as a whole: Lower generation probabilities were found for non-shared clonotypes than for those shared by all four donors.

V and J are TRBV10-3 and TRBJ1-1; D gene ambiguous. This clonotype originated in a man aged 18 to 29 in good health. The sample consisted of naive CD4+ T cells sorted from blood. Documented subset: CD45RA+ positively selected. The CDR3, as DNA: TGTGCCATCAGTGAGTCTGGCACTGAAGCTTTCTTT. This gives the protein CAISESGTEAFF.